Listed below are T cell receptor beta chains from one sample, sequenced in a study of OX40 agonist ivuxolimab in advanced cancers. TCRdb keeps only in-frame clones here, not all; method: immunoSEQ multiplex PCR. The data contain more than 40,000 clones, roughly four fifths of them seen just once; the ten biggest clones take up around 2%. The sequencing here drew on CD4+ or CD8+ T cells sorted from blood, taken in a trial of the OX40 agonist ivuxolimab. These receptors were collected from an adult with an advanced solid tumor such as melanoma, head and neck, liver or kidney cancer. The CDR3 runs from the conserved cysteine through the conserved F or W. The D gene is left open where the match is weak. Not every row has a clone size; where given, it reads once, few, many or a size class.

clone size: -; J gene: TRBJ1-1; D gene: -; V gene: TRBV30; CDR3 DNA: TGTGCCCGTCAACTTCCGGGAACTGAAGCTTTCTTT; CDR3 protein: CARQLPGTEAFF
clone size: -; J gene: TRBJ2-7; D gene: -; V gene: TRBV18; CDR3 DNA: TGTGCCAGCTCCCCCAGCTCCTACGAGCAGTACTTC; CDR3 protein: CASSPSSYEQYF
clone size: -; J gene: TRBJ2-4; D gene: -; V gene: TRBV5-6; CDR3 DNA: TGTGCCAGCCAGAAGTCGGCGGGGCAAAACATTCAGTACTTC; CDR3 protein: CASQKSAGQNIQYF
clone size: -; J gene: TRBJ1-1; D gene: -; V gene: TRBV11-2; CDR3 DNA: TGTGCCAGCAGCTTAGTGGGGGTCGCTGAAGCTTTCTTT; CDR3 protein: CASSLVGVAEAFF
clone size: -; J gene: TRBJ1-2; D gene: -; V gene: TRBV2; CDR3 DNA: TGTGCCAGCAGCCCAGACAGCTCCTATGGCTACACCTTC; CDR3 protein: CASSPDSSYGYTF
clone size: -; J gene: TRBJ2-3; D gene: TRBD2; V gene: TRBV6-5; CDR3 DNA: TGTGCCAGCAGGAAAATAGCGGGGGGGGTGGATACGCAGTATTTT; CDR3 protein: CASRKIAGGVDTQYF
clone size: once; J gene: TRBJ1-2; D gene: -; V gene: TRBV19; CDR3 DNA: TGTGCCAGTGCCTTTTTGGGACGTGCCCTTAACGGCTACACCTTC; CDR3 protein: CASAFLGRALNGYTF
clone size: few; J gene: TRBJ2-6; D gene: TRBD2; V gene: TRBV29-1; CDR3 DNA: TGCAGCGTTGGGGGGGCGGGGGGGCCAATTGGGGCCAACGTCCTGACTTTC; CDR3 protein: CSVGGAGGPIGANVLTF
clone size: -; J gene: TRBJ1-5; D gene: -; V gene: TRBV6-6; CDR3 DNA: TGTGCCAGCAGTTCCTTCGGAGGGAATGTGGATCAGCCCCAGCATTTT; CDR3 protein: CASSSFGGNVDQPQHF
clone size: -; J gene: TRBJ1-1; D gene: -; V gene: TRBV7-6; CDR3 DNA: TGTGCCAGCAGCACCGGCGCGGGAACCGAAGCTTTCTTT; CDR3 protein: CASSTGAGTEAFF
clone size: -; J gene: TRBJ1-2; D gene: -; V gene: TRBV5-6; CDR3 DNA: TGTGCCAGCCGTACAAGGGGTTTGAACTATGGCTACACCTTC; CDR3 protein: CASRTRGLNYGYTF
clone size: few; J gene: TRBJ2-3; D gene: TRBD2; V gene: TRBV6-4; CDR3 DNA: TGTGCCAGCAGTGACTCGAGCGGGGGGGCAGATACGCAGTATTTT; CDR3 protein: CASSDSSGGADTQYF
clone size: -; J gene: TRBJ1-2; D gene: -; V gene: TRBV30; CDR3 DNA: TGTGCCTGGATAGGGAACGCTAACTATGGCTACACCTTC; CDR3 protein: CAWIGNANYGYTF
clone size: -; J gene: TRBJ2-7; D gene: TRBD1; V gene: TRBV19; CDR3 DNA: TGTGCCAGTAGTATTGGACAGGGTTACGAGCAGTACTTC; CDR3 protein: CASSIGQGYEQYF
clone size: -; J gene: TRBJ2-3; D gene: -; V gene: TRBV6-5; CDR3 DNA: TGTGCCAGCAGTTACTCTCCAGACAGCACAGATACGCAGTATTTT; CDR3 protein: CASSYSPDSTDTQYF
clone size: few; J gene: TRBJ2-5; D gene: TRBD1; V gene: TRBV29-1; CDR3 DNA: TGCAGCGTTCCCCCCGAGGACAGGGGACCCCAGTACTTC; CDR3 protein: CSVPPEDRGPQYF